The rows below give T cell receptor beta chains drawn from one sample of a study of early T cells in non-severe SARS-CoV-2 infection. TCRdb ran MiXCR on the 5' RACE reads and lists one entry per CDR3 protein. The sample shows some 88,000 distinct CDR3 sequences, approximately 15% of them seen only once. The material was whole blood, obtained at baseline. The receptor source for this set is an adult who was a healthcare worker with PCR-confirmed SARS-CoV-2 infection or an uninfected control (not recorded which). Both conserved end residues are part of each CDR3. Fields, in order: V gene, J gene, clone size, D gene, CDR3 DNA, CDR3 protein. The D gene is left open where the match is weak. Size tells how often a clone was seen (once, few, many) or the class of an expanded clone, and some rows leave it out.

v_gene: TRBV5-5
j_gene: TRBJ1-5
abundance: -
d_gene: -
CDR3nt: TGTGCCAGCAGCTTGATGGTAGGCAACTCCAATCAGCCCCAGCATTTT
CDR3aa: CASSLMVGNSNQPQHF

v_gene: TRBV27
j_gene: TRBJ2-1
abundance: few
d_gene: -
CDR3nt: TGTGCCAGCAGTTCGGAGTACAATGAGCAGTTCTTC
CDR3aa: CASSSEYNEQFF

v_gene: TRBV12-3/TRBV12-4
j_gene: TRBJ2-2
abundance: few
d_gene: -
CDR3nt: TGTGCCAGCAAAATAACCGGGGAGCTGTTTTTT
CDR3aa: CASKITGELFF

v_gene: TRBV9
j_gene: TRBJ2-7
abundance: few
d_gene: TRBD2
CDR3nt: TGTGCCAGCAGCCCTCGCGGAGCGGGGAACTCCTACGAGCAGTACTTC
CDR3aa: CASSPRGAGNSYEQYF

v_gene: TRBV21-1
j_gene: TRBJ2-7
abundance: -
d_gene: -
CDR3nt: TGTGCCAGCAGCCCCTTGACCCCGTACGAGCAGTACTTC
CDR3aa: CASSPLTPYEQYF

v_gene: TRBV5-1
j_gene: TRBJ2-3
abundance: many
d_gene: -
CDR3nt: TGCGCCAGCAGCTTGGGAAACACAGATACGCAGTATTTT
CDR3aa: CASSLGNTDTQYF

v_gene: TRBV6-5
j_gene: TRBJ2-3
abundance: -
d_gene: TRBD2
CDR3nt: TGTGCCAGCGGGGACGGGAGGGTAATAGATACGCAGTATTTT
CDR3aa: CASGDGRVIDTQYF

v_gene: TRBV10-3
j_gene: TRBJ2-1
abundance: many
d_gene: TRBD2
CDR3nt: TGTGCCATCAGTGAGCCTCCCGGGACTAGTGAGTTCTTC
CDR3aa: CAISEPPGTSEFF

v_gene: TRBV7-3
j_gene: TRBJ2-5
abundance: few
d_gene: -
CDR3nt: TGTGCCAGCAGCTTAAGTGGCAGGAACCAAGAGACCCAGTACTTC
CDR3aa: CASSLSGRNQETQYF

v_gene: TRBV12-3/TRBV12-4
j_gene: TRBJ1-6
abundance: -
d_gene: -
CDR3nt: TGTGCCAGCAGTTTTGGGGTGGGATTGGATTCACCCCTCCACTTT
CDR3aa: CASSFGVGLDSPLHF

v_gene: TRBV9
j_gene: TRBJ2-3
abundance: few
d_gene: TRBD2
CDR3nt: TGTGCCAGCAGCGTAGAGGTTAGCGGGACGAATACGCAGTATTTT
CDR3aa: CASSVEVSGTNTQYF

v_gene: TRBV20-1
j_gene: TRBJ1-4
abundance: few
d_gene: -
CDR3nt: TGCAGTGCTTCAAAGACGGCTTCAAATGAAAAACTGTTTTTT
CDR3aa: CSASKTASNEKLFF

v_gene: TRBV4-3
j_gene: TRBJ2-5
abundance: -
d_gene: TRBD1
CDR3nt: TGCGCCAGCAGCCAAGAGGGACAGGGGGCAGAGACCCAGTACTTC
CDR3aa: CASSQEGQGAETQYF

v_gene: TRBV5-1
j_gene: TRBJ2-1
abundance: -
d_gene: -
CDR3nt: TGCGCCAGCAGCCTTCAGGGTAACTCTGGTGAGCAGTTCTTC
CDR3aa: CASSLQGNSGEQFF

v_gene: TRBV5-1
j_gene: TRBJ1-2
abundance: -
d_gene: -
CDR3nt: TGCGCCAGCAGCCCTGACGGGGGCGGTGAGGGCTACACCTTC
CDR3aa: CASSPDGGGEGYTF

v_gene: TRBV28
j_gene: TRBJ2-3
abundance: -
d_gene: TRBD2
CDR3nt: TGTGCCAGCAGTTTCCGGGAGGGCCGGGGTACGCAGTATTTT
CDR3aa: CASSFREGRGTQYF

v_gene: TRBV10-1
j_gene: TRBJ2-1
abundance: -
d_gene: -
CDR3nt: TGCGCCAGCAGTGGTCCGGGCCCCGCTGAGCAGTTCTTC
CDR3aa: CASSGPGPAEQFF

v_gene: TRBV28
j_gene: TRBJ2-1
abundance: few
d_gene: -
CDR3nt: TGTGCCAGCAGTATCGTCCAGGGGAATGAGCAGTTCTTC
CDR3aa: CASSIVQGNEQFF

v_gene: TRBV7-8
j_gene: TRBJ1-2
abundance: -
d_gene: -
CDR3nt: TGTGCCAGCAGCTTAGGACGGGACTACTATGGCTACACCTTC
CDR3aa: CASSLGRDYYGYTF

v_gene: TRBV6-2/TRBV6-3
j_gene: TRBJ2-1
abundance: -
d_gene: -
CDR3nt: TGTGCCAGCAGTTATCTTCAGTGGAATGAGCAGTTCTTC
CDR3aa: CASSYLQWNEQFF

v_gene: TRBV5-1
j_gene: TRBJ1-1
abundance: few
d_gene: TRBD1
CDR3nt: TGCGCCAGCAGCCACGGGACAGGGGTTGCTTTCTTT
CDR3aa: CASSHGTGVAFF

v_gene: TRBV11-2
j_gene: TRBJ2-1
abundance: many
d_gene: TRBD2
CDR3nt: TGTGCCAGCAGCTTAGAACATTTCCGGACTAGCATTGGGGATGAGCAGTTCTTC
CDR3aa: CASSLEHFRTSIGDEQFF

v_gene: TRBV12-3/TRBV12-4
j_gene: TRBJ2-1
abundance: few
d_gene: TRBD2
CDR3nt: TGTGCCAGCAGTTTTAGCACAGCGGGAGGGCTGCTCTTC
CDR3aa: CASSFSTAGGLLF

v_gene: TRBV12-3/TRBV12-4
j_gene: TRBJ2-1
abundance: many
d_gene: -
CDR3nt: TGTGCCAGCAGCCCTAGGACTGAGCAGTTCTTC
CDR3aa: CASSPRTEQFF

v_gene: TRBV12-3/TRBV12-4
j_gene: TRBJ1-3
abundance: -
d_gene: -
CDR3nt: TGTGCCAGCAGTCCGGGACGGAGAAACACCATATATTTT
CDR3aa: CASSPGRRNTIYF

v_gene: TRBV7-8
j_gene: TRBJ2-2
abundance: many
d_gene: -
CDR3nt: TGTGCCAGTTCAGTCCGGGAGCTGTTTTTT
CDR3aa: CASSVRELFF

v_gene: TRBV19
j_gene: TRBJ2-1
abundance: -
d_gene: -
CDR3nt: TGTGCCAGTAGGACTGACCCGTCCTACAATGAGCAGTTCTTC
CDR3aa: CASRTDPSYNEQFF

v_gene: TRBV12-3/TRBV12-4
j_gene: TRBJ2-1
abundance: few
d_gene: TRBD2
CDR3nt: TGTGCCAGCAGGTCCACTAGCGGGAGCCACAATGAGCAGTTCTTC
CDR3aa: CASRSTSGSHNEQFF

v_gene: TRBV28
j_gene: TRBJ2-2
abundance: -
d_gene: TRBD2
CDR3nt: TGTGCCAGCGGAGAGATGGGACTAGCGGTCACCGGGGAGCTGTTTTTT
CDR3aa: CASGEMGLAVTGELFF

v_gene: TRBV20-1
j_gene: TRBJ1-5
abundance: few
d_gene: TRBD1
CDR3nt: TGCAGTGCAACCAGCGGACAGGGTATCCAGCCCCAGCATTTT
CDR3aa: CSATSGQGIQPQHF

v_gene: TRBV4-1
j_gene: TRBJ1-1
abundance: few
d_gene: -
CDR3nt: TGCGCCAGCAGCCAAGAAGCGTCCGGGCCCACTGAAGCTTTCTTT
CDR3aa: CASSQEASGPTEAFF

v_gene: TRBV7-2
j_gene: TRBJ1-2
abundance: few
d_gene: -
CDR3nt: TGTGCCAGCAGTCAACAGGCCCCCGCGTCCTATGGCTACACCTTC
CDR3aa: CASSQQAPASYGYTF

v_gene: TRBV20-1
j_gene: TRBJ1-1
abundance: few
d_gene: TRBD1
CDR3nt: TGCAGTGCTACAAGACAGGGGTTCGACACTGAAGCTTTCTTT
CDR3aa: CSATRQGFDTEAFF

v_gene: TRBV11-2
j_gene: TRBJ1-1
abundance: few
d_gene: -
CDR3nt: TGTGCCAGCAGCTTATACAGGGATGCCGCTGAAGCTTTCTTT
CDR3aa: CASSLYRDAAEAFF

v_gene: TRBV20-1
j_gene: TRBJ1-5
abundance: few
d_gene: -
CDR3nt: TGCAGTGCTAAAGAGGGCCCTCAGCCCCAGCATTTT
CDR3aa: CSAKEGPQPQHF

v_gene: TRBV10-3
j_gene: TRBJ1-2
abundance: many
d_gene: TRBD1
CDR3nt: TGTGCCATCAGCGAGGGACAGGCGTACAACTATGGCTACACCTTC
CDR3aa: CAISEGQAYNYGYTF

v_gene: TRBV5-1
j_gene: TRBJ1-1
abundance: -
d_gene: -
CDR3nt: TGCGCCAGCAAGGAGGTGAACACTGAAGCTTTCTTT
CDR3aa: CASKEVNTEAFF

v_gene: TRBV6-5
j_gene: TRBJ2-1
abundance: -
d_gene: -
CDR3nt: TGTGCCAGCAGACCAATCCCGGGACTGCTAGTGGGTGAGCAGTTCTTC
CDR3aa: CASRPIPGLLVGEQFF

v_gene: TRBV24-1
j_gene: TRBJ2-1
abundance: -
d_gene: TRBD1
CDR3nt: TGTGCCACCAGTGAGGGCAGGGGGACTGAGCAGTTCTTC
CDR3aa: CATSEGRGTEQFF

v_gene: TRBV11-3
j_gene: TRBJ2-1
abundance: -
d_gene: -
CDR3nt: TGTGCCAGCAGCTTCGGGGGAACTTACAATGAGCAGTTCTTC
CDR3aa: CASSFGGTYNEQFF

v_gene: TRBV20-1
j_gene: TRBJ1-2
abundance: -
d_gene: -
CDR3nt: TGCAGTGCTAGAGGGGGGAATAGTGGCTACACCTTC
CDR3aa: CSARGGNSGYTF